The TCR beta chain described here comes from a study of T cells after yellow fever vaccination (dated by TCRdb to the late 2010s). About the full investigation: The SMART-Seq v4 Ultra Low Input RNA kit was used to prepare libraries from fractions with low cell numbers. To follow T-cell clones before and after primary and booster YFV17D yellow fever vaccination, bulk TCR alpha and beta repertoires were sequenced over time. Two healthy male donors, one aged 18 to 29 and one aged 30 to 40 years, made up the cohort. Blood samples were taken at several timepoints before and after primary and secondary immunization, and bulk PBMC replicates and cell subsets were isolated. Broader findings and caveats from the paper: Compared with the primary T-cell response, the secondary T-cell response was faster but weaker, reaching its peak on day 5 rather than on day 15. After the booster, most of the clones that had expanded following primary vaccination were detected again (almost 98% of CD4 and 85% to 90% of CD8), which suggests that memory was broadly maintained. Because only two donors were included in the study, the extent to which the findings can be generalized is limited. FACS-sorted repertoires could contain abundant contaminating clonotypes from the bulk population, so computational filtering was required. A small fraction of clonotypes showed up in both the CD4 and CD8 compartments, probably as a result of convergent recombination.

Between the V and J ends, shortened by 0 bases and 3 bases respectively, the junction contains 17 bases. From cysteine to phenylalanine, the CDR3 is 17 amino acids long. Solely the CDR3 DNA is kept, with 51 bases framed from the first base. Reading the label with the study, this specimen's treatment or condition is: live attenuated yellow fever vaccine strain. At each blood-draw timepoint, two biological replicates of bulk PBMCs were obtained. PBMCs were isolated from peripheral blood using a standard Ficoll-Paque protocol. TriZol was used to extract RNA from bulk PBMCs, CD4 and CD8 fractions, and dextramer-positive and dextramer-negative fractions. TCR cDNA was synthesized by 5'RACE template switching, through which a universal primer site and unique molecular identifiers were introduced. Priming for cDNA synthesis came from both the TCR alpha and TCR beta constant segments. Libraries were amplified in two PCR steps, with sample barcodes and sequencing adapters added in the second step. Sequencing of libraries was done on Illumina HiSeq 2500 (2x100 bp) or NovaSeq (2x150 bp). Concerning the study's data processing: MIGEC was used to demultiplex reads and collapse the reads into UMI consensus sequences, and MiXCR was used for V(D)J alignment. Clonotypes responding to the vaccine were identified with edgeR on replicate PBMC samples, with the criteria of FDR below 0.01 and a log2 fold change above 5 up to day 15. Each bulk clonotype was labeled CD4 or CD8 based on which sequenced repertoire, CD4 or CD8, contained the clonotype at higher abundance. Clones were called with MiXCR by TCRdb after fastp trimmed the public reads at Q25, and only in-frame beta chains were retained. Rows with a matching CDR3 protein are joined into one entry that keeps the most common DNA and genes. What appears here as the V and J calls and clone size reflects TCRdb's work, not the paper's. The sample table records just under 600,000 distinct CDR3 sequences; roughly 13% of these occur just once. The ten largest clones add up to over 13% of the sample.

Details on this clonotype: No cognate antigen has been identified for it. No qualities accompany the bases; no much larger clone lies one base away.

The chain was built from TRBV23-1 and TRBJ2-5, with no reliable assignment of the D segment. TRBV23-1 is recorded as an ORF, its role being uncertain. The sample was PBMCs, taken on the day of the yellow fever booster vaccination. This receptor was taken from a man aged 25-45 years who received the YFV17D yellow fever vaccine. The nucleotide sequence reads TGCGCCAGCAGTCAATCGCTACAGACCATCCCCGAAGAGACCCAGTACTTC. This sequence encodes CASSQSLQTIPEETQYF.